This TCR beta chain came from a study of T cell repertoires in cytomegalovirus infection. Study overall: A matching HLA type, together with CMV infection, was signaled by public TCR beta signatures.

In its sample, this clonotype was seen a few times. Its antigen is not identified. One entry per CDR3 protein results from TCRdb running MiXCR on the reads. The sample yields hundreds of thousands of distinct CDR3 sequences, 6.5% seen once. General study findings and limits: People with CMV and the relevant HLA were identified by cumulative public TCR beta family frequency. Ex vivo responses were dominated by HLA-C-restricted CMV-specific TCR beta clonotypes.

The CDR3 is 14 residues long. V lost 0 bases and J lost 4; bases outside the gene matches: 1. From germline, CDR1 is DFQATT and CDR2 SNEGSKA (reference sequence). The V and J genes are TRBV20-1 and TRBJ1-3, with 9 bases matching TRBD1. This TCR was recovered from a human donor in good health (CMV status not recorded). Some clones in this sample may be carry-over from other donors' samples. The sequencing input was PBMCs. The CDR3 DNA reads as TGCAGTGCTAGAGAACAGGGGGCCGGAAACACCATATATTTT. It encodes CSAREQGAGNTIYF.